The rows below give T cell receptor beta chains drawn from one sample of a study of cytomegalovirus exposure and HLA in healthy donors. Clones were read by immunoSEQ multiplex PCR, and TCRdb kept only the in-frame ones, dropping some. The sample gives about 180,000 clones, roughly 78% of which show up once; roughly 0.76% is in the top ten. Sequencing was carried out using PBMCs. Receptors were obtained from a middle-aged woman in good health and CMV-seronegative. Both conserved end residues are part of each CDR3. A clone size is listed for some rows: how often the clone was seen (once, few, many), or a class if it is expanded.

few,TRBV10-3,CAISEPQGTGGAGVSNQPQHF
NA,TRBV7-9,CASILPDRGNEQFF
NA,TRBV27,CAASGGFYNEQFF
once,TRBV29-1,CSAGASVSYEQYF
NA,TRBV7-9,CASSFSREGNSNQPQHF
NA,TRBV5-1,CASSFEVEYNEQFF
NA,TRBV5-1,CASGGLAENTDTQYF
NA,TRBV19,CASSIRATSFKTSTDTQYF
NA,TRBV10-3,CAISGGTSGTIQGSYNEQFF
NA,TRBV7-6,CASSVGGPGTEAFF
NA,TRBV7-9,CASSLGPGNNRIPYEQYF
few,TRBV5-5,CASRGLAGNTGELFF
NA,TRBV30,CAGRDRGSYEQYF
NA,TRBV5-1,CASSLGTSGRMDEQFF
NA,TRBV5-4,CASSPGGSNYGYTF
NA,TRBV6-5,CASSYSSTGAYEQYF
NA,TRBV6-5,CASKAGTDTQYF
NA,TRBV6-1,CASHGRDIAEAFF
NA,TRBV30,CAWGAGGNTGELFF
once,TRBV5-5,CASSLESDITNEQFF
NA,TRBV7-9,CASSLASNSPLHF
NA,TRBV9,CASSVDLAGFNEQFF
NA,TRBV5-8,CASSLLEGASNQPQHF
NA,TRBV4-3,CASSQDRGTPYEQYF
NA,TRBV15,CATSPGLRETQYF
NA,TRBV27,CASSFTLSQPQHF
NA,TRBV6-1,CAPSLGDRETQYF
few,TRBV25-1,CASSEYKRGGQETQYF
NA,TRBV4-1,CASSQGGSNYGYTF
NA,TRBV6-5,CASSFAVRNQPQHF
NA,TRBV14,CASSPLGTVNTEAFF
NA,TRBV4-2,CASSQDGAHNEQFF
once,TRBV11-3,CASSLGGQQYF
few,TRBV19,CASSPGQYKGNQPQHF
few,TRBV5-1,CASSQAAGGPYEQYF
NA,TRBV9,CASSPRRQRSDTEAFF
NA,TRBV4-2,CASSQLPGLGIEDTQYF
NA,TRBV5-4,CASSLKGLRDTQYF
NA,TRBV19,CASSVDSSSSNQPQHF
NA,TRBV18,CASSPLLAGGSLTYNEQFF
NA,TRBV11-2,CASSILSGRANNEQFF
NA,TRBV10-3,CAITPAGPSTDTQYF
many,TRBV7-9,CASSWTSGRARAGANVLTF
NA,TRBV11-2,CASSRDSRPYEQYF